These T cell receptor beta chains were read from a single sample in a study of blood T cell repertoires in COVID-19. Data came from immunoSEQ multiplex PCR; TCRdb stores just in-frame clones and leaves some out. The sample consists of roughly 43,000 clones, 90% of them appearing once. The source material was peripheral blood. These receptors originate from a man in his fifties with active COVID-19. The CDR3 runs from the conserved cysteine through the conserved F or W. Each record gives: V gene, clone size, J gene, CDR3 protein. Clone size is not always given. Where it is, it says once, few, many or a class for expanded clones.

v_gene: TRBV6-5; abundance: .; j_gene: TRBJ1-5; CDR3aa: CASRGTGASNQPQHF
v_gene: TRBV10-3; abundance: once; j_gene: TRBJ1-6; CDR3aa: CAIRRTGANSPLHF
v_gene: TRBV27; abundance: .; j_gene: TRBJ2-7; CDR3aa: CASSLIAGPHEQYF
v_gene: TRBV7-6; abundance: .; j_gene: TRBJ1-1; CDR3aa: CASSSSTGLNTEAFF
v_gene: TRBV7-2; abundance: .; j_gene: TRBJ1-2; CDR3aa: CASSWGQGSYTF
v_gene: TRBV19; abundance: .; j_gene: TRBJ2-5; CDR3aa: CASSIAPGRIETQYF
v_gene: TRBV30; abundance: .; j_gene: TRBJ2-5; CDR3aa: CAWSVRGTGFETQYF
v_gene: TRBV9; abundance: .; j_gene: TRBJ1-3; CDR3aa: CASSETDSGNTIYF
v_gene: TRBV6-5; abundance: once; j_gene: TRBJ1-6; CDR3aa: CASRGGEKLNSPLHF
v_gene: TRBV7-9; abundance: .; j_gene: TRBJ1-2; CDR3aa: CASSLGRFNYGYTF
v_gene: TRBV27; abundance: once; j_gene: TRBJ1-2; CDR3aa: CATTRTGGFYGYTF
v_gene: TRBV5-4; abundance: few; j_gene: TRBJ1-1; CDR3aa: CASSRDLQGVVTEAFF
v_gene: TRBV2; abundance: .; j_gene: TRBJ1-1; CDR3aa: CASRENRGTEAFF
v_gene: TRBV28; abundance: .; j_gene: TRBJ1-6; CDR3aa: CASSPPPGNNSPLHF
v_gene: TRBV6-5; abundance: .; j_gene: TRBJ1-5; CDR3aa: CASSYVGANQPQHF
v_gene: TRBV7-3; abundance: .; j_gene: TRBJ2-7; CDR3aa: CASSPPEGSPVEQYF
v_gene: TRBV9; abundance: .; j_gene: TRBJ1-3; CDR3aa: CASSVARGPGNTIYF
v_gene: TRBV11-2; abundance: .; j_gene: TRBJ1-2; CDR3aa: CASRGQGQDGYTF
v_gene: TRBV28; abundance: .; j_gene: TRBJ2-5; CDR3aa: CASSSGGANRETQYF
v_gene: TRBV28; abundance: .; j_gene: TRBJ1-5; CDR3aa: CASSQGGSPQHF
v_gene: TRBV7-6; abundance: .; j_gene: TRBJ1-6; CDR3aa: CASSSRDRVNSPLHF
v_gene: TRBV12-3/TRBV12-4; abundance: .; j_gene: TRBJ1-6; CDR3aa: CASSQTGVSPLHF
v_gene: TRBV2; abundance: .; j_gene: TRBJ1-2; CDR3aa: CASSEAGRSYGYTF
v_gene: TRBV19; abundance: .; j_gene: TRBJ2-7; CDR3aa: CASGTLGTGSYEQYF
v_gene: TRBV5-8; abundance: .; j_gene: TRBJ2-7; CDR3aa: CASSYRDRASYEQYF
v_gene: TRBV11-2; abundance: .; j_gene: TRBJ2-7; CDR3aa: CASSPGTGGPYEQYF
v_gene: TRBV29-1; abundance: once; j_gene: TRBJ1-2; CDR3aa: CSVVGAGGRRDTF
v_gene: TRBV19; abundance: .; j_gene: TRBJ2-7; CDR3aa: CASSVTSGGISYEQYF
v_gene: TRBV2; abundance: .; j_gene: TRBJ2-1; CDR3aa: CASSGLLAGGLPYNEQFF